The following is a T cell receptor (beta chain) sequence with its context. In the original workflow: Amplification with reference gene primers provided the estimates of nucleated cell counts. Here immunoSEQ multiplex PCR was the method, and the copy in TCRdb shows in-frame clones only, minus some. V and J calls and clone size follow that table, whereas D and trimming were derived from the DNA. Among about 350,000 clones, almost 90% were seen once, and the ten largest hold more than 5.5%. J lost 2 bases, V lost 1 base, and 1 base had no gene match. Germline V CDR1 and CDR2: MGHDK, SYGVNS. This CDR3 comprises 15 residues. This specimen comes from a study of blood T cell repertoires in COVID-19.

The chain recombines TRBV25-1 with TRBJ2-7, with TRBD1 identical over 11 bases. The TCR originated in a woman aged 70-85 years with COVID-19, enrolled during active disease. Input material: peripheral blood. CDR3 sequence reads: CASSEWGQGAYEQYF. The CDR3 DNA is TGTGCCAGCAGTGAATGGGGACAGGGGGCCTACGAGCAGTACTTC.